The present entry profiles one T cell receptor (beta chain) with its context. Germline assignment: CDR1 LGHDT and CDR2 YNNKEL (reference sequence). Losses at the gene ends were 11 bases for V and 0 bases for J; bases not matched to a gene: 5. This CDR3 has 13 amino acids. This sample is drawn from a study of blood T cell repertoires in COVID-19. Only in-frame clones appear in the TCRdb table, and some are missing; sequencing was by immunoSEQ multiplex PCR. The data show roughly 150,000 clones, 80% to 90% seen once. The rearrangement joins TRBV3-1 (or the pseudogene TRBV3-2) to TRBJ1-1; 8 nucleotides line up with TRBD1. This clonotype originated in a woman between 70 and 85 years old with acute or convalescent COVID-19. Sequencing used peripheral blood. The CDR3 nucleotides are TGTGCCGTCCGGACAGGGCTGAACACTGAAGCTTTCTTT. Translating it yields CAVRTGLNTEAFF.